The 30 T cell receptor beta chains below all came from one sample that was sequenced in a study of metastatic and nonmetastatic thyroid tumors. TCRdb re-analyzed the PCR reads using MiXCR. The table records fewer than 35,000 clones, over 15% of them present only once. Until they underwent thyroid surgery, no patient had received any treatment. What was sequenced was blood. Receptors were obtained from a female donor with papillary thyroid cancer or a benign thyroid nodule (not recorded which). Some clones in this sample may be carry-over from other donors' samples.

The table lists this clone with a few counts. One end of the junction is discordant with germline, which a read error may explain. The chain combines TRBV6-1 with TRBJ2-7; D is unresolved. The germline gives CDR1 MNHNS, CDR2 SASEGT. This CDR3 comprises 12 residues. CDR3 in amino acids: CASTLRTYDQYF. As DNA, the CDR3 is TGTGCCAGCACCCTCCGGACCTACGATCAGTACTTC.

In its sample, this clone was seen many times. V is TRBV5-1 and J is TRBJ1-3; D might be TRBD1 (5 bases). Deletions cut 7 bases from V and 0 bases from J, with 11 bases between. This CDR3 spans 14 amino acids. CDR1 SGHRS and CDR2 YFSETQ come from the germline V gene. The CDR3 nucleotides read TGCGCCAGCTCTCAGGGACTCTCTGGAAACACCATATATTTT. The encoded protein is CASSQGLSGNTIYF.

About this clone itself: At the DNA level, this CDR3 is encoded by other sequences in the same sample as well. The CDR3 DNA reads as TGTGCCAGCAGCTTCCCGGGCGACCCGAACACTGAAGCTTTCTTT. It translates to CASSFPGDPNTEAFF. The rearrangement links TRBV11-1 to TRBJ1-1; D is unresolved. Germline lookup yields CDR1 SGHAT and CDR2 FQDESV (reference sequence). The V end was cut by 3 bases, the J end by 1 base, with 12 bases between. This CDR3 spans 15 amino acids.

This clone has ten or more counts. The gene calls are TRBV3-1 and TRBJ1-1; D gene ambiguous. The CDR3 covers 12 residues. CDR1 is LGHDT and CDR2 is YNNKEL in the germline V gene (reference sequence). The ends were cut back, 3 bases at V and 10 bases at J, with 12 bases in the middle. This CDR3 reads CASSQGFYRAFF. The CDR3 DNA follows: TGTGCCAGCAGCCAGGGCTTTTATCGAGCTTTCTTT.

The rearrangement links TRBV2 to TRBJ2-6; the D is unclear. The CDR3 length is 14 residues. V dropped 7 bases and J dropped 5 bases, with 12 bases sitting between them. Germline V gives CDR1 SNHLY, CDR2 FYNNEI. CDR3 amino acids: CASTYLAWANVLTF. Here the CDR3 DNA reads TGTGCCAGCACCTACCTTGCCTGGGCCAACGTCCTGACTTTC.

This clone was seen a handful of times. J is TRBJ2-3 and V is TRBV4-2; 10 bases agree with TRBD2. This CDR3 comprises 16 residues. In germline, CDR1 is LGHNA, CDR2 YNFKEQ. Germline trimming cut 5 bases from V and 6 bases from J; bases unmatched to any gene: 11. CDR3 nucleotide sequence: TGTGCCAGCAGCACCCAAGCGGGAGGGCCGATGGATACGCAGTATTTT. Translating it yields CASSTQAGGPMDTQYF.

This clone has ten or more counts. The V gene is TRBV4-2, the J gene TRBJ2-3; 7 bases map to TRBD2. Per germline, CDR1 LGHNA and CDR2 YNFKEQ. The CDR3 spans 16 residues. V dropped 4 bases and J dropped 6; count of bases not matched to a gene: 13. The CDR3 region is CASSPSVGEGMDTQYF. CDR3 DNA: TGTGCCAGCAGCCCATCCGTAGGGGAGGGGATGGATACGCAGTATTTT.

Details on this clone: Other DNA sequences within the sample encode an identical CDR3. This sequence joins TRBV28 and TRBJ2-1, with 9 bases matching TRBD2. This CDR3 comprises 15 residues. The V gene's germline CDR1 is MDHEN and CDR2 SYDVKM. Trimming cost V 9 bases and J 7 bases; bases outside gene matches: 13. The CDR3 nucleotides read TGTGCCAGTAGTCTAGTGATAGCGGGAGTAAATGAGCAGTTCTTC. It translates to CASSLVIAGVNEQFF.

This clone has at least ten counts. The chain combines TRBV5-1 with TRBJ2-2, with unresolved D. V was trimmed by 0 bases and J by 2 bases, leaving 11 bases between them. Germline CDR1 reads SGHRS; CDR2 reads YFSETQ. The CDR3 length is 16 residues. CDR3 protein: CASSLGSYANTGELFF. In DNA form, the CDR3 reads TGCGCCAGCAGCTTGGGGTCATACGCCAACACCGGGGAGCTGTTTTTT. Full variable domain (rest looked up from reference TRBV5-1 and TRBJ2-2): KAGVTQTPRYLIKTRGQQVTLSCSPISGHRSVSWYQQTPGQGLQFLFEYFSETQRNKGNFPGRFSGRQFSNSRSEMNVSTLELGDSALYLCASSLGSYANTGELFFGEGSRLTVL.

This clone was seen ten or more times. This rearrangement joins TRBV2 to TRBJ1-6; tentative D call: TRBD1 (6 bases). Trimming pared 6 bases from V and 7 bases from J, leaving 13 bases between. This CDR3 is 14 amino acids long. The germline V gene has CDR1 SNHLY and CDR2 FYNNEI. The DNA for the CDR3 is TGTGCCAGCAGCGGGAGGGGGTCCAATTCACCCCTCCACTTT. It yields the protein CASSGRGSNSPLHF. Full variable domain (missing parts from reference TRBV2 and TRBJ1-6): EPEVTQTPSHQVTQMGQEVILRCVPISNHLYFYWYRQILGQKVEFLVSFYNNEISEKSEIFDDQFSVERPDGSNFTLKIRSTKLEDSAMYFCASSGRGSNSPLHFGNGTRLTVT.

Regarding this clone: A read error may produce the germline difference seen at one junction end. The genes are TRBV6-1 and TRBJ2-3; maybe TRBD2 (6 bases). CDR1 is MNHNS and CDR2 is SASEGT in the germline V gene. The CDR3 sequence is 18 residues long. The DNA for the CDR3 is TGCGCCACCAGAACCGCAACCGGGACTCAAACTTACACAGATACGCAGTATTTT. Encoded protein: CATRTATGTQTYTDTQYF.

At least ten counts were recorded for this clone. J is TRBJ1-5 and V is TRBV12-3 or TRBV12-4; D is perhaps TRBD1 (5 bases). The length of the CDR3 is 14 residues. The V end was cut by 3 bases, the J end by 3 bases, with 9 bases between. The CDR3 bases are TGTGCCAGCAGTTTGGGACTTATCAATCAGCCCCAGCATTTT. Its protein product is CASSLGLINQPQHF.

In its sample, this clone was seen many times. The V call is TRBV29-1, the J call TRBJ1-1; D not certain. Germline V lookup: CDR1 SQVTM, CDR2 ANQGSEA. The CDR3 contains 14 residues. Trimming cost V 3 bases and J 4 bases, with 15 bases left between them. In DNA, the CDR3 is TGCAGCGTTGATAGTTTCTTGGGAAGCACTGAAGCTTTCTTT. It codes for CSVDSFLGSTEAFF.

This clone was seen ten or more times. The chain recombines TRBV7-3 with TRBJ1-1; no clear D. This CDR3 contains 13 residues. Germline V gene lookup returns CDR1 SGHTA and CDR2 FQGTGA. Trimming removed 4 bases from V and 3 bases from J, with 9 bases in between. CDR3 in amino acids: CASSSEVHTEAFF. The CDR3 DNA sequence: TGTGCCAGCAGCTCCGAGGTTCACACTGAAGCTTTCTTT. The complete variable domain, with remaining parts taken from reference TRBV7-3 and TRBJ1-1, reads GAGVSQTPSNKVTEKGKYVELRCDPISGHTALYWYRQSLGQGPEFLIYFQGTGAADDSGLPNDRFFAVRPEGSVSTLKIQRTERGDSAVYLCASSSEVHTEAFFGQGTRLTVV.

This clone appeared many times. This chain links TRBV10-3 with TRBJ2-7; 7 nucleotides align to TRBD1. This CDR3 is 15 amino acids long. V lost 10 bases, J lost 3 bases, and 15 bases stayed unmatched. Germline V lookup: CDR1 ENHRY, CDR2 SYGVKD. The DNA for the CDR3 is TGTGCCACCCAGTCCCCTGTGACAGGGAACTACGAGCAGTACTTC. This sequence encodes CATQSPVTGNYEQYF.

This clone was seen many times. The V gene is TRBV20-1, the J gene TRBJ2-7; 12 bases are shared with TRBD2. Per germline, CDR1 DFQATT and CDR2 SNEGSKA (reference sequence). The V and J ends lost 6 bases and 2 bases, in that order; junction bases with no gene match: 5. This CDR3 spans 14 amino acids. The CDR3 bases are TGCAGTGCACCTCTAGCGGGGGGGGCCTACGAGCAGTACTTC. As protein: CSAPLAGGAYEQYF.

This clone was recorded many times. The chain has TRBV7-3 and TRBJ2-3; a weak D match, TRBD2 (5 bases). Germline V CDR1 and CDR2: SGHTA, FQGTGA. V was trimmed by 2 bases and J by 1 base, leaving 10 bases between them. The CDR3 is made up of 15 amino acids. The CDR3 nucleotides read TGTGCCAGCAGCTTACTCCTCGGGGGCACAGATACGCAGTATTTT. It yields the protein CASSLLLGGTDTQYF. Complete variable domain (other parts from reference TRBV7-3 and TRBJ2-3): GAGVSQTPSNKVTEKGKYVELRCDPISGHTALYWYRQSLGQGPEFLIYFQGTGAADDSGLPNDRFFAVRPEGSVSTLKIQRTERGDSAVYLCASSLLLGGTDTQYFGPGTRLTVL.

This chain links TRBV6-4 with TRBJ1-5; TRBD1 aligns across 7 bases. V was clipped by 10 bases and J by 1 base; unmatched bases: 16. The CDR3 spans 17 residues. Germline-derived CDR1 and CDR2 are MRHNA and SNTAGT. CDR3 sequence reads: CATADRTQKKSNQPQHF. In DNA, the CDR3 is TGTGCCACCGCGGACAGGACTCAAAAAAAAAGCAATCAGCCCCAGCATTTT.

This clone was counted at least ten times. The chain employs TRBV6-4 and TRBJ2-7, with D unresolved. Germline-derived CDR1 and CDR2 are MRHNA and SNTAGT. The CDR3 is made up of 9 amino acids. Trimming removed 8 bases at V and 2 bases at J, with 1 base between. DNA of the CDR3: TGTGCCAGCCCCTACGAGCAGTACTTC. Translated, it gives CASPYEQYF.

This clone was counted at least ten times. The chain carries TRBV7-3 and TRBJ2-3; 12 bases align to TRBD2. This CDR3 comprises 17 residues. Losses at the gene ends were 2 bases for V and 1 base for J; bases not matched to a gene: 4. From germline, CDR1 is SGHTA and CDR2 FQGTGA. The CDR3 is CASSLFSSGGGTDTQYF. In nucleotides, the CDR3 is TGTGCCAGCAGCTTATTTTCTAGCGGGGGGGGCACAGATACGCAGTATTTT. The variable domain in full, completed from reference TRBV7-3 and TRBJ2-3, reads GAGVSQTPSNKVTEKGKYVELRCDPISGHTALYWYRQSLGQGPEFLIYFQGTGAADDSGLPNDRFFAVRPEGSVSTLKIQRTERGDSAVYLCASSLFSSGGGTDTQYFGPGTRLTVL.

This clone was observed a few times. The rearrangement joins TRBV6-1 to TRBJ2-7, with a possible D match to TRBD2 (5 bases). Trimming left V 4 bases short and J 4 bases short, with 11 bases between. This CDR3 is 13 amino acids long. The V gene's germline CDR1 is MNHNS and CDR2 SASEGT. CDR3 DNA: TGTGCCAGCAGTGTTGAGAGGGCTTACGAGCAGTACTTC. Protein product: CASSVERAYEQYF.

This clone was counted ten times or more. The chain employs TRBV2 and TRBJ2-5, with 8 bases that match TRBD2. The CDR3 is made up of 15 amino acids. V shed 3 bases, J shed 2 bases, and the junction held 5 bases outside the gene matches. CDR1 is SNHLY, CDR2 FYNNEI, per germline. CDR3 amino acids: CASSDGLADQETQYF. DNA for the CDR3: TGTGCCAGCAGTGACGGACTAGCTGATCAAGAGACCCAGTACTTC.

The sample holds many counts of this clone. This rearrangement joins TRBV19 to TRBJ1-2; possibly TRBD1 for D (5 bases). The V gene's germline CDR1 is LNHDA and CDR2 SQIVND (reference sequence). The length of the CDR3 is 13 residues. The germline V and J ends were trimmed by 4 bases and 7 bases, with 13 bases remaining between them. The DNA of the CDR3 is TGTGCCAGTAGTACGGGACCGACGATTGGCTACACCTTC. Encoded protein: CASSTGPTIGYTF.

The table lists this clone with many counts. Other DNA sequences in this sample translate to the same CDR3. The J gene is TRBJ2-1, the V gene TRBV3-1; the match to TRBD2 covers 8 bases. J gave up 3 bases and V 3 bases, and 10 bases lay outside the gene matches. The CDR3 sequence is 17 residues long. CDR1 is LGHDT and CDR2 is YNNKEL in the germline V gene (reference sequence). This chain's CDR3 is CASSHLSGRGGYNEQFF. CDR3 nucleotides: TGTGCCAGCAGCCATCTAAGCGGGAGAGGAGGCTACAATGAGCAGTTCTTC.

This clone was detected a few times. This chain uses TRBV6-6 with TRBJ2-3; 8 positions agree with TRBD1. Germline trimming cut 5 bases from V and 3 bases from J; bases unmatched to any gene: 13. The CDR3 has 17 amino acids. The germline gives CDR1 MNHNY, CDR2 SVGAGI (reference sequence). CDR3 sequence (DNA): TGTGCCAGCAGTCCGGCCGGCAGGGGGCTTCTGACAGATACGCAGTATTTT. This encodes CASSPAGRGLLTDTQYF.

Of note for this clone: The CDR3 end shows no conserved phenylalanine or tryptophan, and so a read error is likely. J is TRBJ2-1 and V is TRBV3-1; possible D gene TRBD2, 6 bases. The germline gives CDR1 LGHDT, CDR2 YNNKEL (reference sequence). V was cut by 6 bases and J by 8 bases, with 14 bases left in between. This CDR3 has 13 residues. CDR3 DNA: TGTGCCAGCAGTCAACGGTGGGAGGATGAGCAGTTCCTC. It specifies CASSQRWEDEQFL.

This clone appeared many times. The rearrangement links TRBV5-1 to TRBJ2-7; 7 bases align to TRBD1. The trim removed 5 bases at V and 0 bases at J, leaving 5 bases unmatched. The germline V gene encodes CDR1 SGHRS and CDR2 YFSETQ. The CDR3 is made up of 14 amino acids. CDR3 coding DNA: TGCGCCAGCAGAGTCGGGACAGTCTCCTACGAGCAGTACTTC. Translation: CASRVGTVSYEQYF.

V is TRBV7-2 and J is TRBJ2-5; TRBD2 matches at 7 bases. V dropped 6 bases and J dropped 5; count of bases not matched to a gene: 9. The CDR3 has 14 residues. Germline V gene sequence: CDR1 SGHTA, CDR2 FQGNSA. The CDR3 coding sequence is TGTGCCAGCAGATCTGGGCAGGGAGGGGAGACCCAGTACTTC. Protein product: CASRSGQGGETQYF.

This clone was counted at least ten times. The chain has TRBV18 and TRBJ2-5, with 8 bases that match TRBD2. This CDR3 has 16 amino acids. V lost 5 bases and J lost 1; bases outside the gene matches: 9. Per the germline V gene, CDR1 is KGHSH and CDR2 is LQKENI. The CDR3 DNA follows: TGTGCCAGCTCAAGTACAGCGGGGGACATCCAAGAGACCCAGTACTTC. This gives the protein CASSSTAGDIQETQYF.

The CDR3 nucleotides read TGTGCCATCAGTGAGTCATTGAGGTCTCCGGAGCAGTACTTC. Translating gives CAISESLRSPEQYF. The chain links TRBV10-3 to TRBJ2-7; D gene unclear. The germline gives CDR1 ENHRY, CDR2 SYGVKD. Trimming cost V 0 bases and J 7 bases, with 13 bases left between them. This CDR3 contains 14 residues.